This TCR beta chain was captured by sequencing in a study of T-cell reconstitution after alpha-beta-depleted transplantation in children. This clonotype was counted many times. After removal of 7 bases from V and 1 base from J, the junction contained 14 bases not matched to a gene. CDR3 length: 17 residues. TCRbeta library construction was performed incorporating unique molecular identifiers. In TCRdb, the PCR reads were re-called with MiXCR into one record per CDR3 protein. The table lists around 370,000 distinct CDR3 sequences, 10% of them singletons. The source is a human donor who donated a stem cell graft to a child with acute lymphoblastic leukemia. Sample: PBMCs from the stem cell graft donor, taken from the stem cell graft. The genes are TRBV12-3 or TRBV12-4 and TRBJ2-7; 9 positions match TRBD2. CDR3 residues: CASKWDYSGRLSYEQYF. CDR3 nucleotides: TGTGCCAGCAAATGGGATTACAGCGGGAGGTTATCCTACGAGCAGTACTTC.